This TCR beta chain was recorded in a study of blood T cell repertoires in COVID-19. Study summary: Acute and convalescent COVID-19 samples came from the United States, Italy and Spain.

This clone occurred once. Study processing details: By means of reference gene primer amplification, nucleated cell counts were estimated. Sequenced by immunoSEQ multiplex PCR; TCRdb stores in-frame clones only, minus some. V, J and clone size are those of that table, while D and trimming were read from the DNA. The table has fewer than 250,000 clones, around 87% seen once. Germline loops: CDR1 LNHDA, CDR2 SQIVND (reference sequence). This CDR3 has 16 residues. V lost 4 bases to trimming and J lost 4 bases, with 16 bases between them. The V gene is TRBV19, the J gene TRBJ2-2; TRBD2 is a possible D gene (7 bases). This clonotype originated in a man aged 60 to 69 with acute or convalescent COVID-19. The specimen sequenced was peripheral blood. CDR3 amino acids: CASSTLGGQGTGELFF. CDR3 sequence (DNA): TGTGCCAGTAGTACCCTCGGGGGGCAAGGCACCGGGGAGCTGTTTTTT.